This passage covers 24 T cell receptor beta chains from one sample sequenced in a study of cytomegalovirus exposure and HLA in healthy donors. The PCR ran on 60 Vbeta and 13 Jbeta primers. The repertoire was sequenced with immunoSEQ multiplex PCR; TCRdb's copy has only in-frame clones and lacks some. This sample yields some 160,000 clones, of which 80% are seen a single time; around 6% belongs to the top ten. Sample: PBMCs. These TCRs come from a middle-aged man in good health and CMV-seronegative.

The chain is built from TRBV27 and TRBJ2-7; 12 bases match TRBD1. V gave up 5 bases and J gave up 4 bases; unmatched junction bases: 6. Germline V lookup: CDR1 MNHEY, CDR2 SMNVEV (reference sequence). CDR3 length: 15 amino acids. DNA for the CDR3: TGTGCCAGCAGTCCACCGGGACAGGGGGCGTACGAGCAGTACTTC. Translation: CASSPPGQGAYEQYF.

As for this clone: One junction end disagrees with the germline gene, perhaps due to a read error. The genes are TRBV7-9 and TRBJ2-5, with D perhaps TRBD1 (5 bases). CDR1 is SEHNR and CDR2 is FQNEAQ in the germline V gene (reference sequence). The CDR3 is 16 residues long. The CDR3 DNA reads as TGTTCCAGCAGCTTAGGTGGGGCGCGGACGCAAGAGACCCAGTACTTC. Translated, it gives CSSSLGGARTQETQYF.

The chain joins TRBV7-2 to TRBJ2-7; perhaps TRBD1 as D (6 bases). V lost 5 bases and J lost 3, with 14 bases in between. From germline, CDR1 is SGHTA and CDR2 FQGNSA. The CDR3 has 14 amino acids. The CDR3 DNA follows: TGTGCCAGCAGCGGACGGACAGACCGCTACGAGCAGTACTTC. It translates to CASSGRTDRYEQYF.

The chain employs TRBV19 and TRBJ1-5; the match to TRBD1 covers 11 bases. The CDR3 is 17 residues long. Germline V CDR1 and CDR2: LNHDA, SQIVND (reference sequence). V shed 0 bases and J 4 bases; nucleotides not matched to a gene: 5. The CDR3 reads CASSIDVRDRGNQPQHF. The CDR3 nucleotides are TGTGCCAGTAGTATAGATGTTCGGGACAGGGGGAATCAGCCCCAGCATTTT.

The CDR3 nucleotides are TGTGCCAGCAGGCGTCAAAATCCGGGCTACGAGCAGTACTTC. Translated, it gives CASRRQNPGYEQYF. The chain joins TRBV6-5 to TRBJ2-7; unclear D gene. The ends were cut back, 6 bases at V and 3 bases at J, with 15 bases in the middle. CDR1 MNHEY and CDR2 SVGAGI come from the germline V gene. The CDR3 consists of 14 residues.

The rearrangement links TRBV25-1 to TRBJ2-7; tentative D call: TRBD1 (5 bases). The ends were cut back, 4 bases at V and 0 bases at J, with 10 bases in the middle. CDR3 size: 14 residues. Germline V gene data show CDR1 as MGHDK and CDR2 as SYGVNS. The CDR3 nucleotides read TGTGCCAGCAGTGGGACATGTGCCTCCTACGAGCAGTACTTC. This sequence encodes CASSGTCASYEQYF.

The J gene is TRBJ1-1, the V gene TRBV10-3, with D hard to call. The V and J ends lost 3 bases and 2 bases respectively, with 13 bases between them. The CDR3 extends over 15 amino acids. In germline, CDR1 is ENHRY, CDR2 SYGVKD. The CDR3 DNA sequence: TGTGCCATCAGTGACAAGGGAGGTGGTAACACTGAAGCTTTCTTT. Its translation is CAISDKGGGNTEAFF.

J is TRBJ2-4 and V is TRBV18; D is possibly TRBD2 (6 bases). The V gene's germline CDR1 is KGHSH and CDR2 LQKENI. Deletions cut 3 bases from V and 7 bases from J, with 16 bases between. The CDR3 is 15 residues long. The CDR3 nucleotides read TGTGCCAGCTCACCTGGAGGGGTGGAGTGGAACATTCAGTACTTC. Translated: CASSPGGVEWNIQYF. The variable domain in full, completed from reference TRBV18 and TRBJ2-4, reads NAGVMQNPRHLVRRRGQEARLRCSPMKGHSHVYWYRQLPEEGLKFMVYLQKENIIDESGMPKERFSAEFPKEGPSILRIQQVVRGDSAAYFCASSPGGVEWNIQYFGAGTRLSVL.

The chain is built from TRBV5-1 and TRBJ1-1; 11 positions agree with TRBD1. Germline loops: CDR1 SGHRS, CDR2 YFSETQ. The CDR3 sequence is 15 residues long. V lost 3 bases and J lost 5; bases outside the gene matches: 6. DNA of the CDR3: TGCGCCAGCAGCTCGACCGGGACAGGGGGGACTGAAGCTTTCTTT. Its protein product is CASSSTGTGGTEAFF.

The chain links TRBV19 to TRBJ1-2; D not certain. The V gene's germline CDR1 is LNHDA and CDR2 SQIVND (reference sequence). The V end was cut by 7 bases, the J end by 5 bases, with 23 bases between. The CDR3 spans 16 residues. The CDR3 DNA is TGTGCCAGTATGAGGGCAGGACCTATCTTGGGTTATGGCTACACCTTC. Residues: CASMRAGPILGYGYTF.

This chain uses TRBV18 with TRBJ2-7, with 10 bases identical to TRBD1. J was trimmed by 5 bases and V by 3 bases; bases with no gene match: 10. There are 16 residues in the CDR3. Germline assignment: CDR1 KGHSH and CDR2 LQKENI. The CDR3 DNA reads TGTGCCAGCTCACCTAACCCGGGACAGGGGCGGGACGAGCAGTACTTC. Protein: CASSPNPGQGRDEQYF. The entire variable domain, with the rest obtained from reference TRBV18 and TRBJ2-7, is as follows: NAGVMQNPRHLVRRRGQEARLRCSPMKGHSHVYWYRQLPEEGLKFMVYLQKENIIDESGMPKERFSAEFPKEGPSILRIQQVVRGDSAAYFCASSPNPGQGRDEQYFGPGTRLTVT.

The chain uses TRBV13 and TRBJ1-1; the D is unclear. Germline V gives CDR1 PRHDT, CDR2 FYEKMQ (reference sequence). The V end was cut by 10 bases, the J end by 0 bases, with 12 bases between. This CDR3 is built from 13 residues. This CDR3 reads CATAAGMNTEAFF. As DNA, the CDR3 is TGTGCCACCGCAGCGGGTATGAACACTGAAGCTTTCTTT. The whole variable domain, filled in from reference TRBV13 and TRBJ1-1, reads AAGVIQSPRHLIKEKRETATLKCYPIPRHDTVYWYQQGPGQDPQFLISFYEKMQSDKGSIPDRFSAQQFSDYHSELNMSSLELGDSALYFCATAAGMNTEAFFGQGTRLTVV.

J is TRBJ2-5 and V is TRBV5-1; D possibly corresponds to TRBD2 (5 bases). The CDR3 runs to 14 residues. In germline, CDR1 is SGHRS, CDR2 YFSETQ. Trimming left V 3 bases short and J 0 bases short, with 9 bases between. The CDR3 sequence: CASSWRLHQETQYF. The CDR3 nucleotides read TGCGCCAGCAGCTGGAGGCTGCACCAAGAGACCCAGTACTTC.

This clone turned up a few times. The chain combines TRBV27 with TRBJ1-4; D is unresolved. CDR1 and CDR2 (germline): MNHEY, SMNVEV (reference sequence). This CDR3 has 13 amino acids. The ends were cut back, 3 bases at V and 6 bases at J, with 8 bases in the middle. CDR3 sequence reads: CASSFAGDEKLFF. CDR3 DNA: TGTGCCAGCAGTTTCGCCGGGGATGAAAAACTGTTTTTT.

This clone was detected once. Other DNA sequences in the same sample also yield this CDR3. The V call is TRBV7-2, the J call TRBJ2-7; 15 positions agree with TRBD2. CDR1 and CDR2 from the germline V gene are SGHTA and FQGNSA. The CDR3 covers 15 residues. J lost 3 bases, V lost 4 bases, and 1 base had no gene match. The CDR3 DNA sequence: TGTGCCAGCAGCTCGGGACTAGCGGGGGGCTACGAGCAGTACTTC. Protein sequence: CASSSGLAGGYEQYF. Full variable domain (missing parts from reference TRBV7-2 and TRBJ2-7): GAGVSQSPSNKVTEKGKDVELRCDPISGHTALYWYRQSLGQGLEFLIYFQGNSAPDKSGLPSDRFSAERTGGSVSTLTIQRTQQEDSAVYLCASSSGLAGGYEQYFGPGTRLTVT.

This chain links TRBV5-1 with TRBJ2-1, with 7 bases fitting TRBD1. CDR3 size: 15 residues. Germline-derived CDR1 and CDR2 are SGHRS and YFSETQ. With V trimmed by 4 bases and J by 4 bases, 8 bases remained unmatched. CDR3 amino acids: CASSIVGQAYNEQFF. The CDR3 DNA reads TGCGCCAGCAGCATCGTAGGACAGGCATACAATGAGCAGTTCTTC.

This sequence joins TRBV10-3 and TRBJ1-2; 10 nucleotides match TRBD1. The CDR3 spans 15 residues. Germline V gene data show CDR1 as ENHRY and CDR2 as SYGVKD. V gave up 2 bases and J gave up 6 bases; unmatched junction bases: 6. The DNA for the CDR3 is TGTGCCATCAGTGAGAATATAGGGACAGGGGATGGCTACACCTTC. Its translation: CAISENIGTGDGYTF.

The chain's CDR3 is CASSGHGQDPNQPQHF. The CDR3 DNA sequence: TGTGCCAGCAGTGGGCACGGACAGGACCCCAATCAGCCCCAGCATTTT. The chain has TRBV6-1 and TRBJ1-5; the match to TRBD1 covers 7 bases. The CDR3 loop spans 16 amino acids. Germline CDR1 MNHNS, CDR2 SASEGT. Germline trimming cut 4 bases from V and 3 bases from J; bases unmatched to any gene: 9.

This clone has only a few counts. The chain recombines TRBV6-6 with TRBJ2-5; D may be TRBD2 (5 bases). The J call may be in error: the DNA end matches TRBJ2-7 better. There are 13 residues in the CDR3. Germline V gene lookup returns CDR1 MNHNY and CDR2 SVGAGI (reference sequence). The CDR3 sequence is CASSYFGGSEQYF. As DNA, the CDR3 is TGTGCCAGCAGTTACTTCGGAGGCTCCGAGCAGTACTTC.

The gene calls are TRBV18 and TRBJ2-1, with D possibly being TRBD2 (5 bases). Germline V CDR1 and CDR2: KGHSH, LQKENI. V gave up 3 bases and J gave up 6 bases, with 9 bases separating them. This CDR3 has 13 residues. The CDR3 coding sequence is TGTGCCAGCTCACCCCGGGGAAGCAATGAGCAGTTCTTC. Its protein product is CASSPRGSNEQFF. Variable domain in full (rest from reference TRBV18 and TRBJ2-1): NAGVMQNPRHLVRRRGQEARLRCSPMKGHSHVYWYRQLPEEGLKFMVYLQKENIIDESGMPKERFSAEFPKEGPSILRIQQVVRGDSAAYFCASSPRGSNEQFFGPGTRLTVL.

V usage is TRBV5-6 and J usage is TRBJ2-7; 7 bases match TRBD2. The CDR3 contains 16 residues. In germline, CDR1 is SGHDT, CDR2 YYEEEE. The trim removed 7 bases at V and 7 bases at J, leaving 20 bases unmatched. In DNA, the CDR3 is TGTGCCAGCGCGGGGAAGGGTCAACTAGCGTCTTGGGAGCAGTACTTC. It translates to CASAGKGQLASWEQYF.

This chain uses TRBV19 with TRBJ1-4; D remains unclear. Germline CDR1 and CDR2: LNHDA and SQIVND (reference sequence). Trimming took 3 bases from V and 3 from J, leaving 5 bases between them. This CDR3 has 13 amino acids. The CDR3 spells CASSIGSNEKLFF. The CDR3 coding sequence is TGTGCCAGTAGTATCGGTTCTAATGAAAAACTGTTTTTT.

The chain is built from TRBV5-1 and TRBJ2-2; 10 bases map to TRBD1. Germline assignment: CDR1 SGHRS and CDR2 YFSETQ. Trimming took 4 bases from V and 5 from J; bases not matched to a gene: 8. The CDR3 spans 16 residues. CDR3 in amino acids: CASSALGTGVTGELFF. DNA of the CDR3: TGCGCCAGCAGCGCCCTTGGGACAGGGGTTACCGGGGAGCTGTTTTTT.

A remark on this clone: Because the CDR3's place on the DNA is in doubt, the DNA is left out and the CDR3 is given as listed by TCRdb. The gene calls are TRBV27 and TRBJ2-5; the table's D call TRBD1 went unverified against the DNA. Germline CDR1 MNHEY, CDR2 SMNVEV (reference sequence). The CDR3 length equals 13 residues, ends included. The chain's CDR3 is CASSLFGPGEQYF.